These 13 T cell receptor beta chains came from one sample sequenced in a study of cytomegalovirus exposure and HLA in healthy donors. Profiling relied on immunoSEQ multiplex PCR, and the TCRdb table lists in-frame clones only, not all of them. The table lists about 140,000 clones, around 85% of them singletons, with just under 3% in the top ten. Sequenced material: PBMCs. All receptors come from a man aged 18 to 30 in good health and CMV-seronegative.

The CDR3 DNA sequence: TGTGCCAGCAGCCCCTCGGGACTAGCGGGGACCGGGGAGCTGTTTTTT. It codes for CASSPSGLAGTGELFF. This sequence joins TRBV7-2 and TRBJ2-2, with 13 nucleotides matching TRBD2. The CDR3 covers 16 residues. Germline V gene data show CDR1 as SGHTA and CDR2 as FQGNSA. J lost 5 bases, V lost 5 bases, and 5 bases had no gene match.

The J gene is TRBJ1-2, the V gene TRBV5-1; D ambiguous. Trimming stripped 3 bases from V and 5 bases from J, with 17 bases between. In germline, CDR1 is SGHRS, CDR2 YFSETQ. The CDR3 loop spans 15 amino acids. CDR3 residues: CASSSVLDREYGYTF. CDR3 DNA: TGCGCCAGCAGCTCGGTCCTGGATAGGGAGTATGGCTACACCTTC.

A single count supports this clone. The chain uses TRBV7-8 and TRBJ2-7, with 9 bases fitting TRBD2. Germline V lookup: CDR1 SGHVS, CDR2 FQNEAQ. V was clipped by 5 bases and J by 2 bases; unmatched bases: 10. This CDR3 is 16 amino acids long. The CDR3 protein is CASSPLGQREAYEQYF. CDR3 in DNA: TGTGCCAGCAGCCCTCTCGGCCAGCGGGAGGCCTACGAGCAGTACTTC.

This clone appeared once. This chain uses TRBV12-5 with TRBJ2-1; D is perhaps TRBD2 (7 bases). The CDR3 runs to 13 residues. The germline V gene has CDR1 LGHNT and CDR2 FRNRAP. V was pared by 7 bases and J by 2 bases, with 9 bases between. CDR3 nucleotide sequence: TGTGCTAGTGAGGGGGGGGCCTACAATGAGCAGTTCTTC. Its protein product is CASEGGAYNEQFF.

V usage is TRBV27 and J usage is TRBJ1-1; 8 positions match TRBD1. Germline trimming cut 2 bases from V and 8 bases from J; bases unmatched to any gene: 13. CDR3 size: 16 residues. The V gene's germline CDR1 is MNHEY and CDR2 SMNVEV (reference sequence). CDR3 amino acids: CASSLAQGGLYVEAFF. The CDR3 coding sequence is TGTGCCAGCAGTTTAGCACAGGGGGGACTTTATGTAGAAGCTTTCTTT.

The V and J genes are TRBV6-1 and TRBJ2-7, with D unresolved. Trimming removed 4 bases from V and 0 bases from J, with 16 bases in between. The CDR3 length is 16 residues. Germline V gives CDR1 MNHNS, CDR2 SASEGT. The CDR3 coding sequence is TGTGCCAGCAGTGGCGAGCATAGCTCTGGCTCCTACGAGCAGTACTTC. Encoded protein: CASSGEHSSGSYEQYF.

The table lists this clone with a count of one. The rearrangement joins TRBV10-3 to TRBJ1-1, with unresolved D. The CDR3 has 14 residues. V lost 0 bases and J lost 3, with 8 bases in between. Per germline, CDR1 ENHRY and CDR2 SYGVKD. The CDR3 loop reads CAISESNGDTEAFF. In nucleotides, the CDR3 is TGTGCCATCAGTGAGTCGAACGGAGACACTGAAGCTTTCTTT.

The chain recombines TRBV11-2 with TRBJ1-2, with 7 positions matching TRBD1. In germline, CDR1 is SGHAT, CDR2 FQNNGV. This CDR3 is built from 16 residues. With 5 bases clipped from V and 4 bases from J, the junction kept 13 bases outside the gene matches. The CDR3 DNA sequence: TGTGCCAGCAGCCCGTCGCGGGACAGCACGTTCTATGGCTACACCTTC. Translated: CASSPSRDSTFYGYTF.

The chain is built from TRBV7-8 and TRBJ1-3; unclear D gene. V lost 5 bases and J 0 bases, leaving 11 bases between the germline ends. Germline loops: CDR1 SGHVS, CDR2 FQNEAQ. The CDR3 consists of 15 residues. CDR3 DNA: TGTGCCAGCAGCATCAGGCCCCTCTCTGGAAACACCATATATTTT. Its protein is CASSIRPLSGNTIYF.

This chain uses TRBV19 with TRBJ2-7; 7 bases are a match to TRBD2. Looked up from germline, CDR1 is LNHDA and CDR2 is SQIVND (reference sequence). This CDR3 region has 14 residues. V lost 6 bases and J lost 0; bases outside the gene matches: 5. The CDR3 bases are TGTGCCAGTAGCCAAGGGGACTACTCCTACGAGCAGTACTTC. Its protein is CASSQGDYSYEQYF.

The chain is built from TRBV28 and TRBJ1-3; D may be TRBD1 (6 bases). Germline V gene data show CDR1 as MDHEN and CDR2 as SYDVKM. The germline V and J ends were trimmed by 6 bases and 3 bases, with 15 bases remaining between them. This CDR3 spans 15 amino acids. This CDR3 is CASSLPGVGGNTIYF. Written as DNA, the CDR3 is TGTGCCAGCAGCCTTCCAGGGGTCGGTGGAAACACCATATATTTT.

The chain combines TRBV7-6 with TRBJ1-6, with D maybe TRBD1 (6 bases). Per germline, CDR1 SGHVS and CDR2 FNYEAQ. With 5 bases removed from V and 0 bases from J, the gap between germline ends came to 29 bases. The CDR3 sequence is 22 residues long. CDR3 region: CASSPRVAGAVGAFSYNSPLHF. The CDR3 region has the DNA TGTGCCAGCAGCCCTAGGGTAGCAGGGGCCGTGGGAGCGTTCTCCTATAATTCACCCCTCCACTTT. The variable domain in full, with the rest retrieved from reference TRBV7-6 and TRBJ1-6, is GAGVSQSPRYKVTKRGQDVALRCDPISGHVSLYWYRQALGQGPEFLTYFNYEAQQDKSGLPNDRFSAERPEGSISTLTIQRTEQRDSAMYRCASSPRVAGAVGAFSYNSPLHFGNGTRLTVT.

This clone was seen a handful of times. The chain employs TRBV29-1 and TRBJ1-2; 7 bases agree with TRBD1. Germline V CDR1 and CDR2: SQVTM, ANQGSEA. After removal of 3 bases from V and 5 bases from J, the junction contained 3 bases not matched to a gene. The CDR3 runs to 12 residues. CDR3 sequence reads: CSVDDRVYGYTF. The CDR3 DNA reads TGCAGCGTTGACGACAGGGTGTATGGCTACACCTTC.